The rows below give T cell receptor beta chains drawn from one sample of a study of T-cell reconstitution after alpha-beta-depleted transplantation in children. TCRdb re-called the PCR reads with MiXCR, one entry per CDR3 protein. The sample contains roughly 590,000 distinct CDR3 sequences, around 17% of which appear only once. This specimen was PBMCs from the stem cell graft donor, taken from the stem cell graft. These receptors all come from a human donor who donated a stem cell graft to a child with acute myeloid leukemia. CDR3s include the opening cysteine and the closing phenylalanine or tryptophan. Each record gives: V gene, clone size, J gene, D gene, CDR3 DNA, CDR3 protein. D genes are given only for firm matches. A row's size may be missing; if present it is once, few, many or a size class.

>TRBV20-1|many|TRBJ1-1|NA
TGCAGTGCTAGGGGGGACGGGCCCGAAGCTTTCTTT
CSARGDGPEAFF
>TRBV15|many|TRBJ2-1|NA
TGTGCCACCAGCAGAGGATTGAGTATGGACAATGAGCAGTTCTTC
CATSRGLSMDNEQFF
>TRBV7-2|many|TRBJ2-1|NA
TGTGCCAGCAGACCGCAGGGTGTTTCCTACAATGAGCAGTTCTTC
CASRPQGVSYNEQFF
>TRBV10-3|many|TRBJ2-3|NA
TGTGCCATCAGTGCGGGCAGCACAGATACGCAGTATTTT
CAISAGSTDTQYF
>TRBV12-3/TRBV12-4|NA|TRBJ2-7|TRBD1
TGTGCCAGCAGTTTTAAGGGACAGGGGGTTTCCTACGAGCAGTACTTC
CASSFKGQGVSYEQYF
>TRBV4-3|NA|TRBJ2-7|NA
TGCGCCAGCAGCCGCGAATCCGGGGCTTACTACGAGCAGTACTTC
CASSRESGAYYEQYF
>TRBV28|few|TRBJ2-1|TRBD2
TGTGCCAGCAGACTGAGCACTAGCGGCACCTACAATGAGCAGTTCTTC
CASRLSTSGTYNEQFF
>TRBV6-1|NA|TRBJ1-5|NA
TGTGCCAGCAGTCCCGCCTCTAGAAGGGAGCCCCAGCATTTT
CASSPASRREPQHF
>TRBV5-5|many|TRBJ2-1|NA
TGTGCCAGCAGTCCCGTTACGAGCTCCTACAATGAGCAGTTCTTC
CASSPVTSSYNEQFF
>TRBV20-1|many|TRBJ1-5|TRBD1
TGCAGTGTGGACAGGGGTCTTAATCAGCCCCAGCATTTT
CSVDRGLNQPQHF
>TRBV10-3|many|TRBJ1-5|NA
TGTGCCATCAGTGGCAGACAGGGCAATCAGCCCCAGCATTTT
CAISGRQGNQPQHF
>TRBV20-1|NA|TRBJ1-5|NA
TGCAGTGCTATTCCTTTCAGGGAAGGCAATCAGCCCCAGCATTTT
CSAIPFREGNQPQHF
>TRBV20-1|many|TRBJ2-2|NA
TGCAGTGCTAGGAGGGGAGTGGACGGGGAGCTGTTTTTT
CSARRGVDGELFF
>TRBV29-1|many|TRBJ1-3|NA
TGCAGCTTCTCATCTGGAAACACCATATATTTT
CSFSSGNTIYF
>TRBV6-2/TRBV6-3|NA|TRBJ2-1|TRBD2
TGTGCCAGCAGCCCCCCAGGGCTAGCGGGGACTGGGAATGAGCAGTTCTTC
CASSPPGLAGTGNEQFF
>TRBV4-3|many|TRBJ2-2|TRBD1
TGCGCCAGCAGCCAAGATCAGGGGGCGGCCGGGGAGCTGTTTTTT
CASSQDQGAAGELFF
>TRBV5-1|many|TRBJ1-5|NA
TGCGCCAGCAGCTTGGAGTCGCATCAGCCCCAGCATTTT
CASSLESHQPQHF
>TRBV7-2|many|TRBJ1-3|NA
TGTGCCAGCAGCCCGGGGACGGCCTCTGGAAACACCATATATTTT
CASSPGTASGNTIYF
>TRBV6-1|NA|TRBJ1-6|NA
TGTGCCAGCAGGTGGGGCGTTCGTTATAATTCACCCCTCCACTTT
CASRWGVRYNSPLHF
>TRBV5-1|many|TRBJ2-1|NA
TGCGCCAGCAGCGCGTTAGGCCTCAGCGGGTCTTACAATGAGCAGTTCTTC
CASSALGLSGSYNEQFF
>TRBV7-9|NA|TRBJ2-3|NA
TGTGCCAGCTACCTCTGGGACGGGACTTTCACAGATACGCAGTATTTT
CASYLWDGTFTDTQYF
>TRBV7-2|NA|TRBJ1-2|NA
TGTGCCAGCAGCACCCCCGGGACACGATATGGCTACACCTTC
CASSTPGTRYGYTF
>TRBV20-1|NA|TRBJ2-1|NA
TGCAGTGCTACGTACTTCGGGAGCTACACTGAGCAGTTCTTC
CSATYFGSYTEQFF
>TRBV6-7|few|TRBJ2-1|NA
TGTGCCAGCAGCCCGGGCCCGCCCCACAATGAGCAGTTCTTC
CASSPGPPHNEQFF
>TRBV10-2|NA|TRBJ1-5|NA
TGCGCCAGCAGTATTACCAGGGGCGCAGGTCAGCCCCAGCATTTT
CASSITRGAGQPQHF
>TRBV28|NA|TRBJ1-1|NA
TGTGCCAGCAGTTCCCCCCAGGGAATGGACACTGAAGCTTTCTTT
CASSSPQGMDTEAFF
>TRBV7-2|many|TRBJ2-3|TRBD1
TGTGCCAGCAGCTCCGGGACAGGGATTACAGATACGCAGTATTTT
CASSSGTGITDTQYF
>TRBV11-2|few|TRBJ1-2|NA
TGTGCCAGCAGCTTGACCGGAGGACGGGGGAAGTCAAGATATGGCTACACCTTC
CASSLTGGRGKSRYGYTF
>TRBV27|NA|TRBJ2-3|NA
TGTGCCAGCAGATCCGGTGGGAAGGGCACAGATACGCAGTATTTT
CASRSGGKGTDTQYF
>TRBV20-1|many|TRBJ1-4|NA
TGCAGTGCCGCAAGAAGGGGGACTAATGAAAAACTGTTTTTT
CSAARRGTNEKLFF
>TRBV12-3/TRBV12-4|many|TRBJ2-6|NA
TGTGCCAGCAGTCCAAGGCTCGGGGGCCCTGGGGCCAACGTCCTGACTTTC
CASSPRLGGPGANVLTF